This TCR beta chain was recovered during a study of blood T cells in healthy people across ages. Study-wide results and limits: Researchers judged that diversity estimates from one million T cells fell short of true values. Long-lived donors carried more naive CD4+ cells and greater diversity than aged donors.

A J-beta primer mix and a sample-barcoded 5' primer were used in a second PCR of about 6 to 12 cycles. Unique molecular identifiers of 12 random nucleotides labeled each cDNA. One entry per CDR3 protein, called by TCRdb with MiXCR from the 5' RACE reads. The data show about 290,000 distinct CDR3 sequences, roughly 29% seen once. The germline gives CDR1 MGHRA, CDR2 YSYEKL. The CDR3 contains 15 residues. The V gene end was trimmed by 0 bases and the J gene end by 4 bases; junction bases not matched to a gene: 5. A word on this clonotype: The antigen is not known.

This TCR derives from a woman aged 70-85 years in good health. Sequencing was done on a sample of blood. The chain links TRBV4-1 to TRBJ2-5, with 7 nucleotides matching TRBD1. In DNA, the CDR3 is TGCGCCAGCAGCCAAGATGGGGCAGGGGGAGAGACCCAGTACTTC. This gives the protein CASSQDGAGGETQYF.